The source of this TCR beta chain is a study of technical replicates of blood from a few donors. Sequenced by immunoSEQ multiplex PCR; TCRdb stores in-frame clones only, minus some. In the table there are roughly 62,000 clones, roughly 89% of which are singletons. Sequencing was carried out using PBMCs. The TCR comes from a human donor in good health. Some clones in this sample may be carry-over from other donors' samples.

The CDR3 loop is CASSFGGNQPQHF. The CDR3 nucleotides read TGTGCCAGCAGTTTTGGGGGGAATCAGCCCCAGCATTTT. The J gene is TRBJ1-5, the V gene TRBV27; possible D gene TRBD1, 5 bases. Germline V gene lookup returns CDR1 MNHEY and CDR2 SMNVEV (reference sequence). This CDR3 has 13 residues. Trimming removed 3 bases from V and 4 bases from J, with 7 bases in between.